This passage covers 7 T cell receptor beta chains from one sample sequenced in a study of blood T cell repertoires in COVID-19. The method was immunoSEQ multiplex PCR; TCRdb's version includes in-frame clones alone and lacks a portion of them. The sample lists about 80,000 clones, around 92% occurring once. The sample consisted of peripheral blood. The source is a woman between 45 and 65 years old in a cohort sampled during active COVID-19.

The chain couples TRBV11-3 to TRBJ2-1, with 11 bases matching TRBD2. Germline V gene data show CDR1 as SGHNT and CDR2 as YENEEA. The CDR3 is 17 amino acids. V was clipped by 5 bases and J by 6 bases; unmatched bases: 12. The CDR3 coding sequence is TGTGCCAGCAGCGGCCCAACTAGCGGGAGTATATCCAATGAGCAGTTCTTC. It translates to CASSGPTSGSISNEQFF.

In DNA form, the CDR3 reads TGTGCCAGTAGACAGGGTCCGAACACCGGGGAGCTGTTTTTT. Its translation is CASRQGPNTGELFF. The chain is built from TRBV19 and TRBJ2-2, with D possibly matching TRBD1 (6 bases). Germline CDR1 LNHDA, CDR2 SQIVND (reference sequence). The V gene lost 6 bases and the J gene lost 0 bases, with 8 bases spanning the gap. The CDR3 consists of 14 residues.

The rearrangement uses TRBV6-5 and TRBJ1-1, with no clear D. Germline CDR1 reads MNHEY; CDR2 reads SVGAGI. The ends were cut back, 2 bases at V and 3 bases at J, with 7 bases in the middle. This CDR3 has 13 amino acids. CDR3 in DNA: TGTGCCAGCAGTTACGCGCAAGACACTGAAGCTTTCTTT. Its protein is CASSYAQDTEAFF.

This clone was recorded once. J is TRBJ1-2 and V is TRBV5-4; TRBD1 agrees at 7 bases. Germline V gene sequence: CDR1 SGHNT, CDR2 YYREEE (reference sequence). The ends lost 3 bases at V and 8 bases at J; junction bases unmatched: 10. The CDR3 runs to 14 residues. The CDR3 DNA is TGTGCCAGCAGCTCACCCGGGACAGCGTTGGGCTACACCTTC. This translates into CASSSPGTALGYTF. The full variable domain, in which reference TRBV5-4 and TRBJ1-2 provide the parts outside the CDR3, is ETGVTQSPTHLIKTRGQQVTLRCSSQSGHNTVSWYQQALGQGPQFIFQYYREEENGRGNFPPRFSGLQFPNYSSELNVNALELDDSALYLCASSSPGTALGYTFGSGTRLTVV.

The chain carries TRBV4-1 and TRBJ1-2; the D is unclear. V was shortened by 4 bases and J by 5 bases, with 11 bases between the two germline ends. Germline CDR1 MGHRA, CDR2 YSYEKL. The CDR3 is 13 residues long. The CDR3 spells CASSPIRPYGYTF. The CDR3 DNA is TGCGCCAGCAGCCCAATCAGGCCGTATGGCTACACCTTC.

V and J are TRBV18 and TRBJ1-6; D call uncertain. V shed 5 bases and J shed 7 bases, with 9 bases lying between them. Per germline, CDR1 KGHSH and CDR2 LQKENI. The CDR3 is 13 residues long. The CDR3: CASSEERNSPLHF. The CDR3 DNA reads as TGTGCCAGCTCAGAGGAGAGGAATTCACCCCTCCACTTT. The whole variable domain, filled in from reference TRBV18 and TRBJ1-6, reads NAGVMQNPRHLVRRRGQEARLRCSPMKGHSHVYWYRQLPEEGLKFMVYLQKENIIDESGMPKERFSAEFPKEGPSILRIQQVVRGDSAAYFCASSEERNSPLHFGNGTRLTVT.

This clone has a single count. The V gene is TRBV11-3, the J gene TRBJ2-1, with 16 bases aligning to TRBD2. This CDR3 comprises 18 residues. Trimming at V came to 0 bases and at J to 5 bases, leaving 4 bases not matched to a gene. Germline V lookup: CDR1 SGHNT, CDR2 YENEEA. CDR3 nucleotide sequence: TGTGCCAGCAGCTTAGACGGGACTAGCGGGAGGGCACACAATGAGCAGTTCTTC. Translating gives CASSLDGTSGRAHNEQFF.